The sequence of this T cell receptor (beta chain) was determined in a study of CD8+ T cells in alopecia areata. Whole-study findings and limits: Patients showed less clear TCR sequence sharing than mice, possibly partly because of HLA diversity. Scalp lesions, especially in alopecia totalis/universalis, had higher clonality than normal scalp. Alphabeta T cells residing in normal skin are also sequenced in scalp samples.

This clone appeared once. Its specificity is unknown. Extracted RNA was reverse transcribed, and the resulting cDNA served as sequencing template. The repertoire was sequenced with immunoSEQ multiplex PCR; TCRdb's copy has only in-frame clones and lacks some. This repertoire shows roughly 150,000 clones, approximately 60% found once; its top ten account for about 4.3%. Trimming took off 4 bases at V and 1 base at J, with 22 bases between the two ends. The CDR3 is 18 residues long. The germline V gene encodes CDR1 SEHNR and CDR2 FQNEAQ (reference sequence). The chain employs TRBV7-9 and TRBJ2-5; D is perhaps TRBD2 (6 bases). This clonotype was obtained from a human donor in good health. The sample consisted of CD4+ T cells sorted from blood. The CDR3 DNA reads TGTGCCAGCAGCTGGCTTTGGGCGGCGGGATCTGTCCAAGAGACCCAGTACTTC. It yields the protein CASSWLWAAGSVQETQYF.